This TCR beta chain was profiled in a study of cytomegalovirus exposure and HLA in healthy donors. General observations from the study: A previous analysis found most TCR beta V segments productive roughly 87% or roughly 30% of the time.

This clone was seen only a few times. The antigen remains unidentified. There are 14 residues in the CDR3. CDR1 is MNHEY and CDR2 is SVGAGI in the germline V gene. V lost 7 bases and J lost 5; bases outside the gene matches: 9. Each donor's status was that of a healthy bone marrow donor. Amplification used 60 Vbeta primers and 13 Jbeta primers. Profiled with immunoSEQ multiplex PCR; TCRdb holds only in-frame clones, not every one. The sample includes about 140,000 clones, approximately 71% of them seen just once. Material: PBMCs. This TCR came from a middle-aged man in good health and CMV-seronegative. The rearrangement uses TRBV6-5 and TRBJ1-1, with 8 bases aligning to TRBD1. In DNA, the CDR3 is TGTGCCAGCACCAAAGGACAGGGTGGGACTGAAGCTTTCTTT. Translating it yields CASTKGQGGTEAFF.